These T cell receptor beta chains were read from a single sample in a study of Ad26.COV2.S vaccination and SARS-CoV-2 variants. Assay: immunoSEQ multiplex PCR; the TCRdb copy retains only in-frame clones and omits some. The sample has roughly 350,000 clones; 80% to 90% are singletons. The source material was peripheral blood, sampled in a trial of Ad26.COV2.S vaccine versus placebo. The receptor source for this set is a person aged 18-60 years who received the Ad26.COV2.S COVID-19 vaccine or a placebo. CDR3s include the opening cysteine and the closing phenylalanine or tryptophan. The order of the fields is V gene, CDR3 protein.

>TRBV6-1
CASSERTWTEAFF
>TRBV7-9
CASSFADTTEQYF
>TRBV27
CASSPGTGHNQPQHF
>TRBV19
CASSMGTSGFNEQFF
>TRBV5-5
CASSLESGARQPQHF
>TRBV7-5
CARTSNGTGFPPAHQPQHF
>TRBV20-1
CSARIGYEQYF
>TRBV30
CAWSVTSDIWNEQFF
>TRBV2
CASSGFGLRQPQHF
>TRBV5-1
CASSLGGTAANTGELFF
>TRBV5-4
CASSPGQEGEQFF
>TRBV7-9
CASSLAPGLAVQETQYF
>TRBV7-9
CASSKTSQETQYF
>TRBV19
CASSSGVGNTIYF
>TRBV5-8
CASSFGAAYEQYF
>TRBV2
CASGGQTGNQPQHF
>TRBV5-1
CASSFRVRETNEKLFF
>TRBV29-1
CSVLAGVSYNEQFF
>TRBV5-4
CASSSLGEITEAFF
>TRBV7-9
CASSLVGSTGNEQYF
>TRBV28
CASVRVINQPQHF
>TRBV5-5
CASSLILAGGGEQFF
>TRBV5-8
CASTETWTGIPSSYNEQFF
>TRBV12-3/TRBV12-4
CASSRQGQLFF
>TRBV5-1
CASSQGLAGTGELFF
>TRBV5-1
CASSLKGPPYEQYF
>TRBV18
CASSPPNSGQYTDTQYF
>TRBV2
CASSGSQGLWDTEAFF
>TRBV4-1
CASSQPDRGQVTQYF
>TRBV6-4
CASSDSTTGRNEQFF
>TRBV2
CASRQQGVEVGANVLTF
>TRBV12-5
CASGLTGVREKLFF
>TRBV21-1
CASRREMGQASSLSYTGELFF
>TRBV28
CASRTGSYEQYF
>TRBV5-1
CASSLGTDQAKNIQYF
>TRBV6-6
CASSYSILGETQYF
>TRBV3-1/TRBV3-2
CASSGRSSYEQYF
>TRBV5-1
CASSERGNQPQHF
>TRBV9
CASSVGGENTEAFF
>TRBV4-1
CASSQDNYRGSEAFF
>TRBV18
CASSYGGQGGQPQHF
>TRBV5-5
CASSFVGVGTEAFF